This T cell receptor (beta chain) was sequenced in a study of beta chain features in type 1 diabetes. The isolated RNA, all of it, was reverse transcribed, so expressed TCRB transcripts were what got sequenced. Measured with immunoSEQ multiplex PCR; TCRdb has only the in-frame clones, and not every one. The sample consists of about 700,000 clones, around 15% of them appearing once. General observations from the study: The study found moderately but significantly shorter TCRB CDR3s in all four CD4+ subsets of Type 1 diabetes patients.

Germline V gives CDR1 SGHVS, CDR2 FQNEAQ. The CDR3 consists of 17 residues. The V end lost 4 bases, the J end lost 0 bases, and 16 bases lay between the germline ends. This clone came up a few times. The antigen is undetermined. This sequence was found in a man aged 18 to 29 with type 1 diabetes. Sequencing was performed on naive CD4+ T cells from blood. J is TRBJ2-1 and V is TRBV7-8; D perhaps matches TRBD1 (6 bases). CDR3 residues: CASSSYREKSSYNEQFF. CDR3 in DNA: TGTGCCAGCAGCTCGTACAGGGAGAAGAGCTCCTACAATGAGCAGTTCTTC.